What follows are 10 T cell receptor beta chains derived from one specimen sequenced in a study of blood T cell repertoires in COVID-19. Clones were sequenced by immunoSEQ multiplex PCR, and TCRdb holds only the in-frame ones, with some missing. The sample holds 66,000 or so clones, roughly 78% seen once. The specimen was peripheral blood. These TCRs come from a human donor in a cohort sampled during active COVID-19.

The V call is TRBV11-2, the J call TRBJ2-2, with TRBD1 as a possible D gene (6 bases). With 5 bases removed from V and 1 base from J, the gap between germline ends came to 17 bases. Per the germline V gene, CDR1 is SGHAT and CDR2 is FQNNGV. The CDR3 is 17 amino acids. CDR3 residues: CASSVARGLENTGELFF. For the CDR3, the DNA is TGTGCCAGCAGCGTGGCCAGGGGATTGGAGAACACCGGGGAGCTGTTTTTT.

This sequence joins TRBV24-1 and TRBJ2-7; 8 bases are a match to TRBD2. CDR1 and CDR2 from the germline V gene are KGHDR and SFDVKD. V was clipped by 2 bases and J by 7 bases; unmatched bases: 3. The CDR3 is made up of 13 amino acids. The chain's CDR3 is CATSDSPSGEQYF. The CDR3 DNA reads as TGTGCCACCAGTGATTCCCCTAGCGGGGAGCAGTACTTC.

V is TRBV30 and J is TRBJ2-7, with 9 bases fitting TRBD2. Germline-derived CDR1 and CDR2 are GTSNPN and SVGIG (reference sequence). The CDR3 runs to 13 residues. With 0 bases clipped from V and 6 bases from J, the junction kept 3 bases outside the gene matches. Here the CDR3 reads CAWSVETSGEQYF. As DNA, the CDR3 is TGTGCCTGGAGTGTAGAGACTAGCGGCGAGCAGTACTTC.

This sequence joins TRBV2 and TRBJ1-4, with 8 bases matching TRBD1. Germline CDR1 reads SNHLY; CDR2 reads FYNNEI. This CDR3 region has 13 residues. J lost 3 bases, V lost 6 bases, and 0 bases had no gene match. CDR3 residues: CASRQGANEKLFF. The CDR3 bases are TGTGCCAGCAGACAGGGGGCTAATGAAAAACTGTTTTTT.

The chain joins TRBV30 to TRBJ2-2; possibly TRBD2 for D (5 bases). Germline CDR1 is GTSNPN and CDR2 is SVGIG (reference sequence). V lost 3 bases to trimming and J lost 2 bases, with 7 bases between them. CDR3 length equals 13 residues. The CDR3 bases are TGTGCCTGGAGGACTACCAACACCGGGGAGCTGTTTTTT. This translates into CAWRTTNTGELFF.

This clone turned up a few times. The J gene is TRBJ2-1, the V gene TRBV5-1, with D possibly matching TRBD2 (5 bases). Germline CDR1 is SGHRS and CDR2 is YFSETQ. V was cut by 3 bases and J by 6 bases, with 10 bases left in between. The CDR3 contains 13 residues. The CDR3 DNA follows: TGCGCCAGCAGCTACCCCCGGGGCAATGAGCAGTTCTTC. Residues: CASSYPRGNEQFF.

The chain employs TRBV9 and TRBJ1-6; weak D call: TRBD1 (5 bases). The CDR3 covers 15 residues. Germline V gives CDR1 SGDLS, CDR2 YYNGEE. Between the trimmed V and J ends, which lost 4 bases and 9 bases, there was a span of 17 bases. CDR3 sequence: CASSQTGRDTSPLHF. CDR3 bases: TGTGCCAGCAGCCAAACCGGCAGGGATACTTCACCCCTCCACTTT.

This chain connects TRBV29-1 to TRBJ1-2; tentative D call: TRBD1 (5 bases). Trimming removed 6 bases at V and 4 bases at J, with 15 bases between. CDR1 and CDR2 from the germline V gene are SQVTM and ANQGSEA. The CDR3 length is 13 residues. DNA for the CDR3: TGCAGCGTGTACGACAGTAGGATCTATGGCTACACCTTC. Amino acids: CSVYDSRIYGYTF.

The CDR3 here is CASSLMDRNTGELFF. CDR3 nucleotides: TGTGCCAGCAGCCTGATGGACAGGAACACCGGGGAGCTGTTTTTT. The V gene is TRBV28, the J gene TRBJ2-2; D possibly corresponds to TRBD1 (6 bases). The CDR3 runs 15 residues. V lost 6 bases and J lost 1, with 12 bases in between. Germline V gene data show CDR1 as MDHEN and CDR2 as SYDVKM.

V usage is TRBV11-1 and J usage is TRBJ2-7, with 8 bases that match TRBD1. CDR3 length equals 15 residues. J lost 3 bases, V lost 5 bases, and 9 bases had no gene match. Germline CDR1 and CDR2: SGHAT and FQDESV (reference sequence). CDR3 residues: CASSTDHRGDYEQYF. In DNA form, the CDR3 reads TGTGCCAGCAGCACCGATCACAGGGGGGACTACGAGCAGTACTTC.